Listed below are T cell receptor beta chains from one sample, sequenced in a study of shared clonotypes between healthy human individuals. Clones were read by immunoSEQ multiplex PCR, and TCRdb kept only the in-frame ones, dropping some. The top ten hold 24% of the sample, which has approximately 740,000 clones, roughly 92% seen once. The source material was naive CD8+ T cells sorted from blood. All receptors come from a young man in good health. Each CDR3 is given with its conserved first and last residue. The order of the fields is clone size, D gene, J gene, V gene, CDR3 DNA, CDR3 protein. D genes are given only for firm matches. Some rows mark clone size as missing; the rest say once, few, many or name a class of expanded clone.

abundance: .
d_gene: .
j_gene: TRBJ1-5
v_gene: TRBV27
CDR3nt: TGTGCCAGCAGTTTACTGGCCGGGGGCAATCAGCCCCAGCATTTT
CDR3aa: CASSLLAGGNQPQHF

abundance: .
d_gene: .
j_gene: TRBJ2-7
v_gene: TRBV27
CDR3nt: TGTGCCAGCAGTTTAGGGCAGAGCTCCTACGAGCAGTACTTC
CDR3aa: CASSLGQSSYEQYF

abundance: .
d_gene: .
j_gene: TRBJ2-7
v_gene: TRBV27
CDR3nt: TGTGCCAGCAGTTTATCAGCGGGTGGCTACGAGCAGTACTTC
CDR3aa: CASSLSAGGYEQYF

abundance: .
d_gene: TRBD2
j_gene: TRBJ2-7
v_gene: TRBV10-2
CDR3nt: TGCGCCAGCAGGGACGGGAGGAGCTCCTACGAGCAGTACTTC
CDR3aa: CASRDGRSSYEQYF

abundance: .
d_gene: TRBD2
j_gene: TRBJ2-7
v_gene: TRBV28
CDR3nt: TGTGCCAGCAGGGGACTAGGTGACTACGAGCAGTACTTC
CDR3aa: CASRGLGDYEQYF

abundance: .
d_gene: .
j_gene: TRBJ2-1
v_gene: TRBV6-4
CDR3nt: TGTGCCACCGGGACGGCTTTTAATGAGCAGTTCTTC
CDR3aa: CATGTAFNEQFF

abundance: once
d_gene: TRBD1
j_gene: TRBJ2-7
v_gene: TRBV11-2
CDR3nt: TGTGCCAGCAGCTCCGCTACAGGGGGTTCTCACTACGAGCAGTACTTC
CDR3aa: CASSSATGGSHYEQYF

abundance: .
d_gene: .
j_gene: TRBJ2-2
v_gene: TRBV29-1
CDR3nt: TGCAGCGTTATCGGGTTTAACACCGGGGAGCTGTTTTTT
CDR3aa: CSVIGFNTGELFF

abundance: .
d_gene: TRBD2
j_gene: TRBJ2-1
v_gene: TRBV5-5
CDR3nt: TGTGCCAGCAGCTTGGGGATTAGTGCGGGAGTTCCGTTCTTC
CDR3aa: CASSLGISAGVPFF

abundance: .
d_gene: .
j_gene: TRBJ1-5
v_gene: TRBV11-2
CDR3nt: TGTGCCAGCAGCTTAGAAGGGTTAGGGCATAGCAATCAGCCCCAGCATTTT
CDR3aa: CASSLEGLGHSNQPQHF

abundance: .
d_gene: .
j_gene: TRBJ2-1
v_gene: TRBV15
CDR3nt: TGTGCCACCAGCAGACACAATGAGCAGTTCTTC
CDR3aa: CATSRHNEQFF

abundance: .
d_gene: TRBD2
j_gene: TRBJ2-1
v_gene: TRBV11-3
CDR3nt: TGTGCCAGCAGCCCAAGGACTAGCGGGGACTACAATGAGCAGTTCTTC
CDR3aa: CASSPRTSGDYNEQFF

abundance: .
d_gene: .
j_gene: TRBJ1-3
v_gene: TRBV12-2
CDR3nt: TGTGCAAGTCGCTTAGGGGCTGGAAACACCATATATTTT
CDR3aa: CASRLGAGNTIYF

abundance: once
d_gene: .
j_gene: TRBJ2-2
v_gene: TRBV27
CDR3nt: TGTGCCAGCAGTTTATACGGGGGTATCTCGAACACCGGGGAGCTGTTTTTT
CDR3aa: CASSLYGGISNTGELFF

abundance: .
d_gene: .
j_gene: TRBJ2-7
v_gene: TRBV14
CDR3nt: TGTGCCAGCAGCGGGAGGACCGAATACGAGCAGTACTTC
CDR3aa: CASSGRTEYEQYF

abundance: .
d_gene: TRBD2
j_gene: TRBJ2-7
v_gene: TRBV5-4
CDR3nt: TGTGCCAGCAGCTTGTCAGGACTAGCGGGAGTCAACGAGCAGTACTTC
CDR3aa: CASSLSGLAGVNEQYF

abundance: .
d_gene: .
j_gene: TRBJ2-4
v_gene: TRBV5-6
CDR3nt: TGTGCCAGCAGCTTGGAGGCGGGGAGGTTGAGAAACATTCAGTACTTC
CDR3aa: CASSLEAGRLRNIQYF

abundance: once
d_gene: TRBD2
j_gene: TRBJ2-7
v_gene: TRBV7-2
CDR3nt: TGTGCCAGCAGCTCCAGACTAGCGGGGGCCTCCTACGAGCAGTACTTC
CDR3aa: CASSSRLAGASYEQYF

abundance: .
d_gene: .
j_gene: TRBJ2-1
v_gene: TRBV13
CDR3nt: TGTGCCAGCAGCTCTACTCTAGGATCTACCTACAATGAGCAGTTCTTC
CDR3aa: CASSSTLGSTYNEQFF

abundance: .
d_gene: .
j_gene: TRBJ2-7
v_gene: TRBV27
CDR3nt: TGTGCCAGCAGGCAACTAGCAGCCTCCTACGAGCAGTACTTC
CDR3aa: CASRQLAASYEQYF

abundance: .
d_gene: TRBD1
j_gene: TRBJ1-1
v_gene: TRBV7-9
CDR3nt: TGTGCCAGCAAACCACAGGGGGCCATCGTGAACACTGAAGCTTTCTTT
CDR3aa: CASKPQGAIVNTEAFF

abundance: once
d_gene: .
j_gene: TRBJ2-2
v_gene: TRBV7-9
CDR3nt: TGTGCCAGCAGCCCCCCCCCGGGTGAGCTGTTTTTT
CDR3aa: CASSPPPGELFF

abundance: .
d_gene: .
j_gene: TRBJ1-1
v_gene: TRBV6-1
CDR3nt: TGTGCCAGCAGTGAATTAGGGGATGTGCGAGCTTTCTTT
CDR3aa: CASSELGDVRAFF

abundance: .
d_gene: .
j_gene: TRBJ2-2
v_gene: TRBV4-2
CDR3nt: TGTGCCAGCAGCCAAGTTGGCTTCACCGGGGAGCTGTTTTTT
CDR3aa: CASSQVGFTGELFF

abundance: .
d_gene: TRBD1
j_gene: TRBJ2-1
v_gene: TRBV9
CDR3nt: TGTGCCAGCAGCTTCACCGGGACAGGGAGTTCCAATGAGCAGTTCTTC
CDR3aa: CASSFTGTGSSNEQFF

abundance: .
d_gene: .
j_gene: TRBJ2-5
v_gene: TRBV13
CDR3nt: TGTGCCAGCAGCTTAATCCAGAGGGGATCGGAGACCCAGTACTTC
CDR3aa: CASSLIQRGSETQYF

abundance: .
d_gene: .
j_gene: TRBJ2-7
v_gene: TRBV5-1
CDR3nt: TGCGCCAGCAGCTTTAACTACGAGCAGTACTTC
CDR3aa: CASSFNYEQYF

abundance: once
d_gene: .
j_gene: TRBJ1-1
v_gene: TRBV28
CDR3nt: TGTGCCAGCAGCCTCTCTGGGAGTGGCACTGAAGCTTTCTTT
CDR3aa: CASSLSGSGTEAFF

abundance: .
d_gene: TRBD1
j_gene: TRBJ2-5
v_gene: TRBV29-1
CDR3nt: TGCAGCGTTGGGGACAGGGGTAATTTCCAGCGGCAAGAGACCCAGTACTTC
CDR3aa: CSVGDRGNFQRQETQYF

abundance: .
d_gene: .
j_gene: TRBJ1-2
v_gene: TRBV7-9
CDR3nt: TGTGCCAGCAGCTCGCCCGTGCGTGGCTACACCTTC
CDR3aa: CASSSPVRGYTF

abundance: .
d_gene: TRBD1
j_gene: TRBJ2-7
v_gene: TRBV28
CDR3nt: TGTGCCAGCAGTTTAATCGGGACAGACTACGAGCAGTACTTC
CDR3aa: CASSLIGTDYEQYF

abundance: .
d_gene: TRBD2
j_gene: TRBJ2-3
v_gene: TRBV7-3
CDR3nt: TGTGCCAGCAGCGAAGGCCGGACTAGCGGGATCATAGATACGCAGTATTTT
CDR3aa: CASSEGRTSGIIDTQYF

abundance: .
d_gene: TRBD2
j_gene: TRBJ2-1
v_gene: TRBV27
CDR3nt: TGTGCCAGCAGTTTTTACGGGGGGGGTGGATTTGAGCAGTTCTTC
CDR3aa: CASSFYGGGGFEQFF

abundance: .
d_gene: .
j_gene: TRBJ2-7
v_gene: TRBV6-1
CDR3nt: TGTGCCAGCAGGGACCGACAGACCCCCTACGAGCAGTACTTC
CDR3aa: CASRDRQTPYEQYF

abundance: .
d_gene: .
j_gene: TRBJ2-5
v_gene: TRBV27
CDR3nt: TGTGCCAGCGGAGAACCGAACGAAGAGACCCAGTACTTC
CDR3aa: CASGEPNEETQYF

abundance: .
d_gene: TRBD2
j_gene: TRBJ2-7
v_gene: TRBV14
CDR3nt: TGTGCCAGCAGCCAGGGGCTAGCGGGGGCCTACGAGCAGTACTTC
CDR3aa: CASSQGLAGAYEQYF

abundance: once
d_gene: .
j_gene: TRBJ2-7
v_gene: TRBV27
CDR3nt: TGTGCCAGCAGTGGGGATTGGACCTACGAGCAGTACTTC
CDR3aa: CASSGDWTYEQYF

abundance: .
d_gene: .
j_gene: TRBJ2-1
v_gene: TRBV4-1
CDR3nt: TGCGCCAGCAGCCAAGGCTTGGGAAGCTCCTACAATGAGCAGTTCTTC
CDR3aa: CASSQGLGSSYNEQFF

abundance: .
d_gene: .
j_gene: TRBJ2-3
v_gene: TRBV10-3
CDR3nt: TGTGCCATCAAAGACGCACCGGGACTCACTAGCACAGATACGCAGTATTTT
CDR3aa: CAIKDAPGLTSTDTQYF

abundance: .
d_gene: TRBD1
j_gene: TRBJ2-7
v_gene: TRBV7-6
CDR3nt: TGTGCCAGCAACTCGGGTTCGACAGGGGCGTCCTACGAGCAGTACTTC
CDR3aa: CASNSGSTGASYEQYF